This T cell receptor (beta chain) was captured in a study of graft-versus-host responses after intestinal transplantation. Overall study: Multivisceral, liver-intestinal, or isolated intestinal transplants were received by the recipients.

Comments on this clone: Its target is not known.

TCRdb keeps only in-frame clones here, not all; method: immunoSEQ multiplex PCR. The sample has roughly 85,000 clones; less than 95% are singletons. Sample: unstimulated CD8+ T cells sorted from spleen or lymph node cells, taken before transplant. This TCR was recovered from a human donor who was the organ donor for an intestinal transplant.

CDR3: CASRLAGDYEQYF. The CDR3 region has the DNA TGTGCCAGCAGACTAGCGGGGGACTACGAGCAGTACTTC. The V gene is TRBV6-1, the J gene TRBJ2-7; 11 nucleotides line up with TRBD2. In germline, CDR1 is MNHNS, CDR2 SASEGT. CDR3 length: 13 residues. V shed 6 bases and J 3 bases; nucleotides not matched to a gene: 1.